The text below deals with one T cell receptor beta chain. These data belong to a study of blood T cell repertoires in COVID-19. Repertoires were generated with immunoSEQ multiplex PCR, while TCRdb's copy carries only in-frame clones and drops some. The sample includes hundreds of thousands of clones, roughly 87% of them seen just once. The sequenced material came from peripheral blood. This TCR was recovered from a human donor in a cohort sampled during active COVID-19.

Written as DNA, the CDR3 is TGTGCCAGCAGTTCGGCCGGGACAGGGACCTACGAGCAGTACTTC. It translates to CASSSAGTGTYEQYF. This chain uses TRBV6-2 or TRBV6-3 with TRBJ2-7; TRBD1 matches 9 bases. V lost 4 bases and J lost 2; bases outside the gene matches: 6. The length of the CDR3 is 15 residues. Germline CDR1 is MNHEY and CDR2 is SVGEGT.